This T cell receptor beta chain comes out of a study of tumor-infiltrating lymphocytes in primary liver carcinoma. Broader study findings: Pairs of tumor regions overlapped more than tumor-adjacent and tumor-blood pairs did. Blood's top-250-clone fraction was significantly lower than that of tumors (p = 0.039).

Co-extraction of both nucleic acids (RNA and DNA) used roughly 19-33 mg of unsorted bulk tissue. CDR1 and CDR2 from the germline V gene are MDHEN and SYDVKM. This CDR3 is 16 amino acids long. With V trimmed by 6 bases and J by 7 bases, 9 bases remained unmatched. A primer in the constant region served to generate TCR beta cDNA from 450 to 600 ng of total RNA. Researchers made the TCR beta libraries by running three nested multiplex PCR rounds with slightly modified ARM-PCR. TRBV1-TRBV30 forward primers and a C-beta reverse primer were used in the first two PCR rounds, which each ran for approximately 9 cycles. TCRdb independently ran MiXCR on the multiplex PCR reads; one entry per CDR3 protein. The data show more than 95,000 distinct CDR3 sequences, 60% to 80% seen once. For this clonotype: What it binds is not known. A single base separates this from a much larger clone, so it may be a read error.

The sequencing input was liver tumor tissue from sampling region 3. Subset reported: tumor region T3, left-lateral pole. V is TRBV28 and J is TRBJ2-1, with 13 bases aligning to TRBD2. This receptor was identified in a woman in her sixties with primary liver carcinoma and hepatitis B virus infection. CDR3 nucleotides: TGTGCCAGCAGACGCGCCAGGACTAGCGGGAGAAATGAGCAGTTCTTC. Translated, it gives CASRRARTSGRNEQFF.